A selection of T cell receptor beta chains follows, all from one sample in a study of T-cell reconstitution after alpha-beta-depleted transplantation in children. From the PCR reads, TCRdb called clonotypes with MiXCR, one entry per CDR3 protein. The sample consists of around 100,000 distinct CDR3 sequences, about a tenth of them appearing once. Sequencing used PBMCs, obtained before TCRalphabeta/CD19-depleted stem cell transplant. The origin of the receptors is a boy younger than 10 with acute lymphoblastic leukemia, due to receive a stem cell transplant. CDR3s include the opening cysteine and the closing phenylalanine or tryptophan. Each record gives: J gene, V gene, D gene, clone size, CDR3 length, CDR3 protein, CDR3 DNA. A D gene is named only where the DNA matches it firmly. Where a row states a size, it is once, few, many or the class of an expanded clone; other rows omit it.

J gene: TRBJ1-5
V gene: TRBV2
D gene: TRBD1
clone size: -
CDR3 length: 19
CDR3 protein: CASRADRVLRAYSNQPQHF
CDR3 DNA: TGTGCCAGCAGGGCCGACAGGGTCCTGAGGGCATATAGCAATCAGCCCCAGCATTTT

J gene: TRBJ2-6
V gene: TRBV20-1
D gene: -
clone size: many
CDR3 length: 13
CDR3 protein: CSARSSGANVLTF
CDR3 DNA: TGCAGTGCTAGATCCTCTGGGGCCAACGTCCTGACTTTC

J gene: TRBJ2-1
V gene: TRBV20-1
D gene: -
clone size: many
CDR3 length: 14
CDR3 protein: CSARPPFSYNEQFF
CDR3 DNA: TGCAGTGCTAGACCCCCCTTCTCCTACAATGAGCAGTTCTTC

J gene: TRBJ2-5
V gene: TRBV7-7
D gene: -
clone size: many
CDR3 length: 15
CDR3 protein: CASSQILARGETQYF
CDR3 DNA: TGTGCCAGCAGCCAAATTCTAGCGAGGGGAGAGACCCAGTACTTC

J gene: TRBJ2-7
V gene: TRBV5-1
D gene: TRBD2
clone size: -
CDR3 length: 15
CDR3 protein: CASSPTSGGSYEQYF
CDR3 DNA: TGCGCCAGCAGCCCCACTAGCGGGGGCTCCTACGAGCAGTACTTC

J gene: TRBJ2-1
V gene: TRBV28
D gene: TRBD2
clone size: few
CDR3 length: 16
CDR3 protein: CASSLVVAGAYNEQFF
CDR3 DNA: TGTGCCAGCAGTTTAGTAGTAGCGGGAGCCTACAATGAGCAGTTCTTC

J gene: TRBJ2-1
V gene: TRBV7-9
D gene: TRBD1
clone size: many
CDR3 length: 17
CDR3 protein: CASSGQPGQAIDNEQFF
CDR3 DNA: TGTGCCAGCAGCGGCCAACCGGGACAGGCAATAGACAATGAGCAGTTCTTC

J gene: TRBJ2-7
V gene: TRBV5-1
D gene: TRBD2
clone size: few
CDR3 length: 15
CDR3 protein: CASSLTSGSSGEQYF
CDR3 DNA: TGCGCCAGCAGCCTCACTAGCGGGAGTTCGGGAGAGCAGTACTTC

J gene: TRBJ2-4
V gene: TRBV12-3/TRBV12-4
D gene: TRBD1
clone size: many
CDR3 length: 12
CDR3 protein: CASSIEGQGSNF
CDR3 DNA: TGTGCCAGCAGCATTGAGGGACAGGGGTCGAACTTC

J gene: TRBJ2-3
V gene: TRBV30
D gene: -
clone size: -
CDR3 length: 13
CDR3 protein: CAWSVRGRYTQYF
CDR3 DNA: TGTGCCTGGAGTGTACGAGGGAGGTATACGCAGTATTTT

J gene: TRBJ2-5
V gene: TRBV27
D gene: -
clone size: few
CDR3 length: 16
CDR3 protein: CASSLSGRAYQETQYF
CDR3 DNA: TGTGCCAGCAGTTTATCGGGCAGGGCGTACCAAGAGACCCAGTACTTC